This T cell receptor (beta chain) emerged from a study of blood T cell repertoires in COVID-19 (dated by TCRdb to the early 2020s). In terms of the full investigation: Collaborator samples came from the United States, Italy and Spain and covered acute and convalescent phases of COVID-19. The prospective study material was composed of cDNA or gDNA derived from T cells, B-cell-depleted T cells, or PBMCs. Subjects who had been exposed to COVID-19, were actively infected with it, or had recovered from it provided the deeply sampled blood TCRbeta repertoires that made up the dataset. The repertoires were released in a freely available public database meant as a resource for research on the immune response to SARS-CoV-2. The samples were drawn from the first 160 participants of the ongoing ImmuneRACE study and from some 1,300 subjects provided by 6 global collaborators. The sample metadata nearly always contained a de-identified subject ID, COVID-19 status, age in years and sex. Where HLA class I and class II types were available, the types were taken from metadata supplied by the sample provider, not from assay-based typing.

Each collaborating institution followed its own protocols to collect whole blood in K2EDTA tubes. Collaborator samples were shipped for TCRbeta analysis as frozen whole blood, isolated PBMCs, or DNA extracted from either sample type. This clone was seen once. Its antigen is currently not known. Base qualities are not at hand, and no much larger clone is one base apart. TCRbeta CDR3 regions were amplified from genomic DNA by means of the immunoSEQ Assay, a bias-controlled multiplex PCR. The authors' analysis ran thus. Nucleated cell counts per sample were estimated from amplification of reference gene primers within the assay. Sequence reads were collapsed and filtered to measure the absolute abundance of every unique TCRbeta CDR3 rearrangement. For each sample, productive Simpson clonality was calculated as the square root of Simpson's diversity index across productive rearrangements. TCRdb took over this immuneACCESS table, retaining in-frame rearrangements with V and J assigned. Such tables are incomplete; in checked studies, under half of the missing clones stem from an unresolved V gene, and the remainder is unexplained. That table supplies the V and J calls and clone size; D and trimming were determined from the DNA. The sample table contains 70,000 to 100,000 clones; only one count was recorded for more than 75% of them. Around 5% of the sample lies in the top ten.

The CDR3 starts with the cysteine, ends with the phenylalanine, and has 14 residues. Just CDR3 DNA is preserved here, 42 bases in frame from base 1. Based on the germline V gene (reference sequence), the CDR1 and CDR2 sequences are SGHNT and YYREEE. V is trimmed back by 2 bases and J by 8 bases, and the junction contains 7 bases that no gene match accounts for. Points the paper makes about the study in general: The quantity of clinical and demographic metadata differed by source and by participant and was supplied without curation.

The sample comprised peripheral blood. The source is a woman older than 75 with active COVID-19. The chain uses TRBV5-4 and TRBJ1-2; 9 bases in the middle match TRBD1. The CDR3 has the sequence CASSFQDRGRGYTF. The DNA reads TGTGCCAGCAGCTTTCAGGACAGGGGAAGGGGCTACACCTTC. Reference TRBV5-4 and TRBJ1-2 proteins supply the regions before and after the CDR3; the full variable domain is: ETGVTQSPTHLIKTRGQQVTLRCSSQSGHNTVSWYQQALGQGPQFIFQYYREEENGRGNFPPRFSGLQFPNYSSELNVNALELDDSALYLCASSFQDRGRGYTFGSGTRLTVV.